The next 24 T cell receptor beta chains were all read from a single sample in a study of blood T cell repertoires in COVID-19. Libraries were prepared by immunoSEQ multiplex PCR; TCRdb keeps only in-frame clonotypes and omits some of them. Here the sample spans approximately 100,000 clones, 81% being singletons. The sequenced sample was peripheral blood. The receptors here all came from a human donor in a cohort sampled during active COVID-19.

This chain connects TRBV30 to TRBJ1-6; 7 bases agree with TRBD1. Germline V CDR1 and CDR2: GTSNPN, SVGIG (reference sequence). This CDR3 has 14 residues. J was trimmed by 8 bases and V by 3 bases; bases with no gene match: 7. The CDR3 is CAWSRTGDDSPLHF. The CDR3 bases are TGTGCCTGGAGCCGGACAGGTGACGATTCACCCCTCCACTTT.

The chain recombines TRBV29-1 with TRBJ2-7, with 7 bases aligning to TRBD1. Germline lookup yields CDR1 SQVTM and CDR2 ANQGSEA. V shed 7 bases and J 0 bases; nucleotides not matched to a gene: 6. The CDR3 totals 13 residues. The CDR3 spells CSARQGSSYEQYF. DNA of the CDR3: TGCAGCGCCAGACAGGGAAGCTCCTACGAGCAGTACTTC.

The J gene is TRBJ2-6, the V gene TRBV7-9; D might be TRBD2 (6 bases). Trimming left V 1 base short and J 1 base short, with 17 bases between. CDR1 is SEHNR and CDR2 is FQNEAQ in the germline V gene (reference sequence). This CDR3 comprises 19 residues. The chain's CDR3 is CASSLGAGGLLSGANVLTF. The CDR3 nucleotides read TGTGCCAGCAGCTTAGGTGCCGGGGGTCTATTGTCTGGGGCCAACGTCCTGACTTTC.

The chain has TRBV7-2 and TRBJ2-7; D remains unclear. Trimming took 5 bases from V and 2 from J, leaving 13 bases between them. The CDR3 loop spans 14 amino acids. CDR1 is SGHTA, CDR2 FQGNSA, per germline. Here the CDR3 DNA reads TGTGCCAGCAGCGTGTCCTGGGCGACCTACGAGCAGTACTTC. Translated: CASSVSWATYEQYF.

The chain employs TRBV28 and TRBJ1-5, with D possibly TRBD1 on 6 matching bases. Germline lookup yields CDR1 MDHEN and CDR2 SYDVKM. The CDR3 has 12 amino acids. The V gene lost 6 bases and the J gene lost 7 bases, with 10 bases spanning the gap. Written as DNA, the CDR3 is TGTGCCAGCAGAGCAGGGGTGCAGCCCCAGCATTTT. It codes for CASRAGVQPQHF.

The chain uses TRBV12-3 or TRBV12-4 and TRBJ2-7, with D perhaps TRBD2 (6 bases). Trimming shortened V by 6 bases and J by 3 bases, and 9 bases separated the two germline ends. The CDR3 is 12 residues long. CDR3 sequence reads: CASSGTFYEQYF. CDR3 nucleotides: TGTGCCAGCAGCGGGACTTTCTACGAGCAGTACTTC.

This chain links TRBV6-6 with TRBJ2-5, with 8 nucleotides matching TRBD1. The CDR3 extends over 15 amino acids. The V gene end was trimmed by 6 bases and the J gene end by 5 bases; junction bases not matched to a gene: 11. Germline V lookup: CDR1 MNHNY, CDR2 SVGAGI (reference sequence). This chain's CDR3 is CASSILQGARETQYF. The CDR3 coding sequence is TGTGCCAGCAGCATCTTGCAGGGGGCTAGGGAGACCCAGTACTTC.

The chain recombines TRBV7-2 with TRBJ2-3; 8 positions match TRBD2. Germline values: CDR1 SGHTA, CDR2 FQGNSA. There are 17 residues in the CDR3. V shed 1 base, J shed 2 bases, and the junction held 8 bases outside the gene matches. The CDR3 loop reads CASSLGGGGPSTDTQYF. The CDR3 DNA is TGTGCCAGCAGCTTAGGGGGCGGGGGGCCTTCCACAGATACGCAGTATTTT.

This sequence joins TRBV12-3 or TRBV12-4 and TRBJ2-7; TRBD2 might be the D (6 bases). The CDR3 runs to 13 residues. V lost 5 bases to trimming and J lost 2 bases, with 10 bases between them. The CDR3: CASSLQRAYEQYF. Here the CDR3 DNA reads TGTGCCAGCAGTCTTCAGCGGGCCTACGAGCAGTACTTC.

The gene calls are TRBV9 and TRBJ2-7; 8 bases are shared with TRBD2. The CDR3 is 14 residues long. With V trimmed by 3 bases and J by 2 bases, 4 bases remained unmatched. The germline gives CDR1 SGDLS, CDR2 YYNGEE. The CDR3 protein is CASSAIGGAYEQYF. The CDR3, as DNA: TGTGCCAGCAGCGCCATCGGGGGGGCCTACGAGCAGTACTTC. Full variable domain (remainder filled in from reference TRBV9 and TRBJ2-7): DSGVTQTPKHLITATGQRVTLRCSPRSGDLSVYWYQQSLDQGLQFLIQYYNGEERAKGNILERFSAQQFPDLHSELNLSSLELGDSALYFCASSAIGGAYEQYFGPGTRLTVT.

The chain employs TRBV28 and TRBJ2-1, with a tentative D call TRBD2 (5 bases). This CDR3 contains 16 residues. Germline V gene lookup returns CDR1 MDHEN and CDR2 SYDVKM. Trimming cost V 7 bases and J 6 bases, with 22 bases left between them. DNA for the CDR3: TGTGCCAGCACCTCCGGTTGGGTAGCGCTAACCAATGAGCAGTTCTTC. As protein: CASTSGWVALTNEQFF.

This chain uses TRBV11-2 with TRBJ2-7; 7 bases are a match to TRBD1. Germline CDR1 is SGHAT and CDR2 is FQNNGV. V gave up 3 bases and J gave up 7 bases; unmatched junction bases: 9. There are 14 residues in the CDR3. As DNA, the CDR3 is TGTGCCAGCAGCTTTTCGACAGGGATCTTGGAGCAGTACTTC. It yields the protein CASSFSTGILEQYF.

In DNA, the CDR3 is TGTGCCAGCAGCTTACCGGACAGTTTTAACAATCAGCCCCAGCATTTT. Its translation is CASSLPDSFNNQPQHF. The rearrangement links TRBV7-2 to TRBJ1-5, with D maybe TRBD1 (6 bases). Deletions cut 2 bases from V and 3 bases from J, with 14 bases between. Germline V gene lookup returns CDR1 SGHTA and CDR2 FQGNSA. CDR3 length equals 16 residues.

This clone was recorded once. The chain carries TRBV9 and TRBJ1-6; 7 nucleotides line up with TRBD1. Germline V gene data show CDR1 as SGDLS and CDR2 as YYNGEE. This CDR3 is built from 15 residues. The J segment lost 5 bases and the V segment lost 3 bases, leaving 5 bases of the junction unmatched. The CDR3 is CASSAGRGNNSPLHF. The CDR3 nucleotides read TGTGCCAGCAGCGCCGGCAGGGGGAATAATTCACCCCTCCACTTT. The whole variable domain, filled in from reference TRBV9 and TRBJ1-6, reads DSGVTQTPKHLITATGQRVTLRCSPRSGDLSVYWYQQSLDQGLQFLIQYYNGEERAKGNILERFSAQQFPDLHSELNLSSLELGDSALYFCASSAGRGNNSPLHFGNGTRLTVT.

This chain uses TRBV27 with TRBJ2-1, with a possible D match to TRBD1 (6 bases). Germline-derived CDR1 and CDR2 are MNHEY and SMNVEV (reference sequence). The CDR3 has 15 amino acids. Deletions cut 6 bases from V and 0 bases from J, with 12 bases between. CDR3: CASRTRGSSYNEQFF. The CDR3 region has the DNA TGTGCCAGCAGGACCAGGGGTAGCTCCTACAATGAGCAGTTCTTC.

The gene calls are TRBV11-1 and TRBJ1-4; D is possibly TRBD1 (5 bases). Trimming left V 4 bases short and J 0 bases short, with 9 bases between. CDR3 size: 15 residues. In germline, CDR1 is SGHAT, CDR2 FQDESV (reference sequence). The CDR3 bases are TGTGCCAGCAGCTCCCGGACAACAACTAATGAAAAACTGTTTTTT. Its protein is CASSSRTTTNEKLFF.

The gene calls are TRBV7-8 and TRBJ1-5; possibly TRBD1 for D (6 bases). Germline values: CDR1 SGHVS, CDR2 FQNEAQ. V lost 2 bases, J lost 3 bases, and 14 bases lay in between. The CDR3 is 16 residues long. CDR3 amino acids: CASSLIATGTNQPQHF. In DNA form, the CDR3 reads TGTGCCAGCAGCTTAATAGCCACAGGGACCAATCAGCCCCAGCATTTT.

This chain joins TRBV4-2 and TRBJ2-7, with TRBD2 matching over 7 bases. Germline loops: CDR1 LGHNA, CDR2 YNFKEQ. V trimming: 0 bases; J trimming: 1 base; junction bases outside the gene matches: 9. The CDR3 is made up of 17 amino acids. CDR3 residues: CASSQDSHIGGSYEQYF. The CDR3 DNA is TGTGCCAGCAGCCAAGATTCCCACATCGGGGGGTCCTACGAGCAGTACTTC.

The V gene is TRBV19, the J gene TRBJ1-4; weak D call: TRBD1 (6 bases). This CDR3 is built from 15 residues. Looked up from germline, CDR1 is LNHDA and CDR2 is SQIVND (reference sequence). Between the trimmed V and J ends, which lost 4 bases and 2 bases, there was a span of 11 bases. CDR3 bases: TGTGCCAGTAGTAACCAACAGGGTACTAATGAAAAACTGTTTTTT. Translating gives CASSNQQGTNEKLFF. Full variable domain (rest looked up from reference TRBV19 and TRBJ1-4): DGGITQSPKYLFRKEGQNVTLSCEQNLNHDAMYWYRQDPGQGLRLIYYSQIVNDFQKGDIAEGYSVSREKKESFPLTVTSAQKNPTAFYLCASSNQQGTNEKLFFGSGTQLSVL.

The chain employs TRBV5-1 and TRBJ2-5; 7 bases are a match to TRBD2. Trimming at V came to 8 bases and at J to 1 base, leaving 8 bases not matched to a gene. Germline V gene sequence: CDR1 SGHRS, CDR2 YFSETQ. The CDR3 totals 14 residues. CDR3 sequence reads: CASFSGRFQETQYF. In DNA form, the CDR3 reads TGCGCCAGTTTTAGCGGGCGCTTCCAAGAGACCCAGTACTTC.

The chain uses TRBV30 and TRBJ1-4; D perhaps matches TRBD1 (5 bases). Per the germline V gene, CDR1 is GTSNPN and CDR2 is SVGIG (reference sequence). V lost 3 bases, J lost 3 bases, and 14 bases lay in between. This CDR3 has 15 residues. The CDR3 protein is CAWSPRTTSNEKLFF. The CDR3 coding sequence is TGTGCCTGGAGCCCCAGGACAACTTCTAATGAAAAACTGTTTTTT.

This chain links TRBV5-1 with TRBJ1-1; D remains unclear. Germline loops: CDR1 SGHRS, CDR2 YFSETQ. V was pared by 0 bases and J by 1 base, with 13 bases between. The CDR3 extends over 16 amino acids. The CDR3, as DNA: TGCGCCAGCAGCTTGGAGGCAGGATTTAGGAACACTGAAGCTTTCTTT. Translating gives CASSLEAGFRNTEAFF. Full variable domain (missing parts from reference TRBV5-1 and TRBJ1-1): KAGVTQTPRYLIKTRGQQVTLSCSPISGHRSVSWYQQTPGQGLQFLFEYFSETQRNKGNFPGRFSGRQFSNSRSEMNVSTLELGDSALYLCASSLEAGFRNTEAFFGQGTRLTVV.

Written as DNA, the CDR3 is TGTGCCAGCAGTCGCGACATGCCGGGAGGCGAAAAACTGTTTTTT. It codes for CASSRDMPGGEKLFF. V usage is TRBV6-5 and J usage is TRBJ1-4; D not certain. The CDR3 length is 15 residues. V lost 5 bases and J 8 bases, leaving 18 bases between the germline ends. Per the germline V gene, CDR1 is MNHEY and CDR2 is SVGAGI.

DNA of the CDR3: TGTGCCAGCAGCTTTCACGGGGGACAGTATAGCAATCAGCCCCAGCATTTT. Translation gives CASSFHGGQYSNQPQHF. The chain couples TRBV11-3 to TRBJ1-5; 7 bases align to TRBD1. V shed 3 bases, J shed 0 bases, and the junction held 8 bases outside the gene matches. This CDR3 is 17 amino acids long. Germline V gene sequence: CDR1 SGHNT, CDR2 YENEEA. Variable domain in full (rest from reference TRBV11-3 and TRBJ1-5): EAGVVQSPRYKIIEKKQPVAFWCNPISGHNTLYWYLQNLGQGPELLIRYENEEAVDDSQLPKDRFSAERLKGVDSTLKIQPAELGDSAVYLCASSFHGGQYSNQPQHFGDGTRLSIL.